These T cell receptor beta chains were read from a single sample in a study of post-analysis software for immune sequencing data. Using its own MiXCR run on the PCR reads, TCRdb lists one record per CDR3 protein. This table has 350,000 to 500,000 distinct CDR3 sequences, roughly 38% appearing once. The sequencing sample was made of blood. These receptors all stem from a girl aged 2 to 10 with multiple sclerosis. The CDR3 runs from the conserved cysteine through the conserved F or W. Fields, in order: V gene, clone size, D gene, J gene, CDR3 DNA, CDR3 protein. A D gene is named only where the DNA matches it firmly. Only some rows state a clone size, as once, few, many or a class for expanded clones.

>TRBV12-3/TRBV12-4|few|-|TRBJ2-7
TGTGCCAGCGCAAGGGACGGCGATGCCTACGAGCAGTACTTC
CASARDGDAYEQYF
>TRBV5-1|-|TRBD1|TRBJ1-1
TGCGCCAGCACAATAACAGGGGGCACTGAAGCTTTCTTT
CASTITGGTEAFF
>TRBV5-1|-|TRBD1|TRBJ2-1
TGCGCCAGCAGCTTGGACCTTGGACAGGGATACTACAATGAGCAGTTCTTC
CASSLDLGQGYYNEQFF
>TRBV7-2|-|-|TRBJ1-5
TGTGCCAGCAGCTTCTGGTCGGGGTCCAATCAGCCCCAGCATTTT
CASSFWSGSNQPQHF
>TRBV5-1|-|TRBD2|TRBJ2-3
TGCGCCAGCAGCGCGGGACTAGCGGGCCTTAACACAGATACGCAGTATTTT
CASSAGLAGLNTDTQYF
>TRBV11-2|-|-|TRBJ2-3
TGTGCCAGCAGCTTATTTGTTATTCGTGCCATGTTGGGGCGACACAAAGATACGCAGTATTTT
CASSLFVIRAMLGRHKDTQYF
>TRBV7-9|few|-|TRBJ2-1
TGTGCCAGCAGCTTAGGTTTCTACGATGAGCAGTTCTTC
CASSLGFYDEQFF
>TRBV7-3|-|TRBD2|TRBJ2-5
TGTGCCAGCAGCCTCGGACTAGTCAATGGGCAGTACTTC
CASSLGLVNGQYF
>TRBV29-1|-|TRBD2|TRBJ2-5
TGCAGCGTAGATTTAGCGGGAGGGGAAGAGACCCAGTACTTC
CSVDLAGGEETQYF
>TRBV12-3/TRBV12-4|once|-|TRBJ1-6
TGTGCCAGCAGTCCCGCTCATAATTCACCCCTCCACTTT
CASSPAHNSPLHF
>TRBV6-5|-|-|TRBJ1-4
TGTGCCAGCAGCCCCCTCGGAGGAGAAAAACTGTTTTTT
CASSPLGGEKLFF
>TRBV6-5|-|-|TRBJ1-2
TGTGCCAGCAGTTACGGCGGGTACTATGGTTACACCTTC
CASSYGGYYGYTF
>TRBV25-1|once|-|TRBJ1-1
TGTGCCAGCAGGGAATTGGGGAGAGGCACTGAAGCTTTCTTT
CASRELGRGTEAFF